This section outlines one TCR beta chain sequence together with its context. The data are from a study of blood T cell repertoires in COVID-19. Study context: The study drew acute and convalescent COVID-19 samples from the United States, Italy and Spain.

The CDR3 contains 15 residues. Germline V gene sequence: CDR1 SGHTA, CDR2 FQGNSA. Trimming removed 5 bases at V and 7 bases at J, with 18 bases between. Original processing notes: Researchers report that nucleated cell counts were estimated from reference gene primer amplification. Produced via immunoSEQ multiplex PCR; TCRdb's table is partial and in-frame only. The V and J calls and clone size come from that table; D and trimming were worked out from the DNA. The sample holds 120,000 to 150,000 clones, roughly 90% seen once. The participants were between roughly 18 and 89 years old and came from 24 US areas. Participants' reported clinical history set cohort assignment.

This receptor was identified in a woman aged 30 to 39 with acute COVID-19. This chain joins TRBV7-2 and TRBJ1-3; D perhaps matches TRBD1 (6 bases). Source material: PBMCs or T cells enriched from blood (not recorded which). DNA of the CDR3: TGTGCCAGCAGCCCCCGGGACACGATCTTTAACACCATATATTTT. It specifies CASSPRDTIFNTIYF.